This note documents a single T cell receptor beta chain sequence. This entry comes from a study of blood T cell repertoires in COVID-19. Study background: Sample material is recorded as cDNA or gDNA derived from T cells, B-cell-depleted T cells, or PBMCs.

The protocol was immunoSEQ multiplex PCR, while the TCRdb copy is restricted to in-frame clones and leaves out a portion. The repertoire includes 350,000 or so clones, about 92% of them detected once, and around 4% sits in the top ten. Trimming stripped 5 bases from V and 5 bases from J, with 19 bases between. CDR3 length equals 15 residues. Germline V gene data show CDR1 as SGHRS and CDR2 as YFSETQ. This chain joins TRBV5-1 and TRBJ1-2; no clear D gene. This TCR derives from a woman in her fifties or sixties with COVID-19, enrolled during active disease. The specimen sequenced was peripheral blood. DNA of the CDR3: TGCGCCAGCAGGGCGAACTTCCGGGTAGAATATGGCTACACCTTC. This codes for CASRANFRVEYGYTF.